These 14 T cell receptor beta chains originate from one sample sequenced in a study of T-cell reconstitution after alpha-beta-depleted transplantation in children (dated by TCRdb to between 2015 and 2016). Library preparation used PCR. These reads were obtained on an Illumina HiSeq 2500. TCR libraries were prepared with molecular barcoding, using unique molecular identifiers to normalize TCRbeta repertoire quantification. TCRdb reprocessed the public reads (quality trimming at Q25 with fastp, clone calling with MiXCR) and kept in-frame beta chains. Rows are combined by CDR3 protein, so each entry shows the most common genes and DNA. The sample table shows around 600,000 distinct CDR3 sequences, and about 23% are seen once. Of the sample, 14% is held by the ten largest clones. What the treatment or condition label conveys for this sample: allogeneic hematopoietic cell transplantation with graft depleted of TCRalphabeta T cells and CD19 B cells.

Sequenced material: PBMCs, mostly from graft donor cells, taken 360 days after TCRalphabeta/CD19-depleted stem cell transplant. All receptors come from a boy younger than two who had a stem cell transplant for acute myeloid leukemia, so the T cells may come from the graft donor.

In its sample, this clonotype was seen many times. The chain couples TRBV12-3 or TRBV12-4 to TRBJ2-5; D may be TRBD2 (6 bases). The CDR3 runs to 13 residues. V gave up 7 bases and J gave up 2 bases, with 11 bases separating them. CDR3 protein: CASTGDFQETQYF. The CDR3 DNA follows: TGTGCCAGCACGGGGGACTTTCAAGAGACCCAGTACTTC.

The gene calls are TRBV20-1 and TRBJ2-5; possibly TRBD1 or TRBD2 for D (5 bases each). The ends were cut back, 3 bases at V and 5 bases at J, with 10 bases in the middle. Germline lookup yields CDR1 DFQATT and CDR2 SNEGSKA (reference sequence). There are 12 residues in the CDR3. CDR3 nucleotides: TGCAGTGCTAGGGGTGGGGACGAGACCCAGTACTTC. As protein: CSARGGDETQYF.

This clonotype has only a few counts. CDR3 amino acids: CATSREGTVYTF. The CDR3 DNA reads as TGTGCCACCAGCAGAGAAGGGACAGTCTACACCTTC. The gene calls are TRBV15 and TRBJ1-2; 7 bases map to TRBD1. The CDR3 has 12 residues. Germline-derived CDR1 and CDR2 are LNHNV and YYDKDF (reference sequence). Trimming took 0 bases from V and 10 from J; bases not matched to a gene: 2.

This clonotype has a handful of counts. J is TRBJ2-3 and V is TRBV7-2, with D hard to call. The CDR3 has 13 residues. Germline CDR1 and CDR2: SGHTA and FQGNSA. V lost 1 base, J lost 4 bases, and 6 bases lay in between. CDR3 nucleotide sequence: TGTGCCAGCAGCTTAGTCCCGCCAGATACGCAGTATTTT. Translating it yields CASSLVPPDTQYF.

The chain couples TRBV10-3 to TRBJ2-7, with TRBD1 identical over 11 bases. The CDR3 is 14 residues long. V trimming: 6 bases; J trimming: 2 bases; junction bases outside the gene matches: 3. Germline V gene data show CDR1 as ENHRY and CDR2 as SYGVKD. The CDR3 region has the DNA TGTGCCATCAGCGGACAGGGGGCCGCCTACGAGCAGTACTTC. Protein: CAISGQGAAYEQYF.

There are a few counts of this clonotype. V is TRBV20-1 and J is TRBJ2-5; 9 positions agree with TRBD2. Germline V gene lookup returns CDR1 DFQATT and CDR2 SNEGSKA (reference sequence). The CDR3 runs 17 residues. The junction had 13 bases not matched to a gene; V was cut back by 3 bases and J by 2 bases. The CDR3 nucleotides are TGCAGTGCTAGGGATTATAGCGGGGGTGAATATCAAGAGACCCAGTACTTC. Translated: CSARDYSGGEYQETQYF.

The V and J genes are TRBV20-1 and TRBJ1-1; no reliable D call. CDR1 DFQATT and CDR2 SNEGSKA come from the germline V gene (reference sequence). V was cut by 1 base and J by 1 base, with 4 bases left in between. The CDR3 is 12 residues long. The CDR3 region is CSARGANTEAFF. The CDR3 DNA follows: TGCAGTGCTAGAGGGGCGAACACTGAAGCTTTCTTT.

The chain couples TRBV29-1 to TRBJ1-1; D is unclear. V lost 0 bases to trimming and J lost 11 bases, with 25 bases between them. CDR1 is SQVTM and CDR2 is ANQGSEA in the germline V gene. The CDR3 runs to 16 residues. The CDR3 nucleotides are TGCAGCGTTGAAGATGAAGAGCAGACCAGCCCCAGACCTGCTTTCTTT. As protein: CSVEDEEQTSPRPAFF.

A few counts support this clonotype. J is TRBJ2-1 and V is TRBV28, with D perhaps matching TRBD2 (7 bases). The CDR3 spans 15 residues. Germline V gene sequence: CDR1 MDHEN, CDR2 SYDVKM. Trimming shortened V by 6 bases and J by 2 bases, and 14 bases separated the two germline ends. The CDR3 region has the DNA TGTGCCAGCAGGACCGGGGGGCCCGCCTACAATGAGCAGTTCTTC. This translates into CASRTGGPAYNEQFF.

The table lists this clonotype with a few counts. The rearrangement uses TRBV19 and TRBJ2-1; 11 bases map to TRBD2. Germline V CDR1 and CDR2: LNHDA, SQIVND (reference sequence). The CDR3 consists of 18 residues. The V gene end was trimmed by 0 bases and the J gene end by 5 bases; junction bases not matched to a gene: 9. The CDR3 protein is CASSIDLAGGPRNNEQFF. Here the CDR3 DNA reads TGTGCCAGTAGTATAGACCTAGCGGGGGGTCCTCGGAACAATGAGCAGTTCTTC.

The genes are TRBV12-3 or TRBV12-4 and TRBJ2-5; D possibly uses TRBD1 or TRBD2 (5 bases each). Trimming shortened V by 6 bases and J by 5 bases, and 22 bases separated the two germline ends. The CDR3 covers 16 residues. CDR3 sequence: CASSHGPSGLSETQYF. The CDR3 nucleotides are TGTGCCAGCAGCCACGGGCCCTCGGGGCTATCGGAGACCCAGTACTTC.

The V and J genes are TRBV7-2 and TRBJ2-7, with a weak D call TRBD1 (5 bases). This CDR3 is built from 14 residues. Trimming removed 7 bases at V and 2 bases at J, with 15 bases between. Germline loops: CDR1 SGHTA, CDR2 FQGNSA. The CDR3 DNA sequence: TGTGCCAGCATCTTCCAGGGCCCACCCTACGAGCAGTACTTC. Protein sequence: CASIFQGPPYEQYF. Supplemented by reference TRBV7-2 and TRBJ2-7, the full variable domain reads GAGVSQSPSNKVTEKGKDVELRCDPISGHTALYWYRQSLGQGLEFLIYFQGNSAPDKSGLPSDRFSAERTGGSVSTLTIQRTQQEDSAVYLCASIFQGPPYEQYFGPGTRLTVT.

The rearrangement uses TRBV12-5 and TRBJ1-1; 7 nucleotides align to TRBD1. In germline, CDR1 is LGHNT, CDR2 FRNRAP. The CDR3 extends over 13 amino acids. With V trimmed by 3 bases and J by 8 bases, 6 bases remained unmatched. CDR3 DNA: TGTGCTAGTGGTTTAGCCGGACAGGAAGAAGCTTTCTTT. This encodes CASGLAGQEEAFF.

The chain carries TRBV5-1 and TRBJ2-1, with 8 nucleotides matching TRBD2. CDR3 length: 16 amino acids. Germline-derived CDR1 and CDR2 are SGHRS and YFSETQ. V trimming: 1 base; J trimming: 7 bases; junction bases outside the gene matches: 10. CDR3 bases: TGCGCCAGCAGCTTGTTTGGACTAGCAGTGGCGAATGAGCAGTTCTTC. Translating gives CASSLFGLAVANEQFF.